This TCR beta chain was recorded in a study of blood T cells in healthy people across ages. Sample-barcoded 5' priming and a J-beta primer mix drove a second PCR of roughly 7 to 11 cycles. Each cDNA was tagged by a template-switch adaptor containing 12 random nucleotides. TCRdb independently ran MiXCR on the 5' RACE reads; one entry per CDR3 protein. The repertoire holds some 1.4 million distinct CDR3 sequences, with 42% as singletons. The V end was cut by 4 bases, the J end by 13 bases, with 19 bases between. The CDR3 runs to 13 residues. The V gene's germline CDR1 is SGHTA and CDR2 FQGNSA. In each sample, at least 6 million PBMCs were isolated.

The rearrangement uses TRBV7-2 and TRBJ2-5; a possible D gene is TRBD1 (6 bases). The sequence was collected from a woman in her late teens or twenties in good health. Sequences were obtained from blood. CDR3 coding DNA: TGTGCCAGCAGCTACCAACAGGGAAGGGAGCGGTACTTC. Its protein is CASSYQQGRERYF.